Listed here are 7 T cell receptor beta chains from one sample, sequenced in a study of vaccination and CD4 T cells after COVID-19. Treatment meaning: roughly 11-day PBMC culture with coronavirus spike peptide pools or control peptides (ViraFEST assay). The antigens for these receptors are not known. Scientists ran DNA taken from cultured CD4+ T cells through the Oncomine TCR Beta short-read assay for sequencing. TCRdb reprocessed the PCR reads with MiXCR, giving one entry per CDR3 protein. Seen here are more than 6,500 distinct CDR3 sequences, approximately 73% observed once, and the top ten hold over 15%. Material for sequencing was CD4+ T cells from blood, cultured in vitro. These TCRs come from a human donor who had recovered from COVID-19.

This clonotype was observed a single time. This chain uses TRBV9 with TRBJ2-2; D ambiguous. Per germline, CDR1 SGDLS and CDR2 YYNGEE. CDR3 length equals 14 residues. Trimming left V 3 bases short and J 0 bases short, with 6 bases between. The chain's CDR3 is CASSGNANTGELFF. The CDR3 DNA is TGTGCCAGCAGCGGCAACGCGAACACCGGGGAGCTGTTTTTT. Looking up the rest from reference TRBV9 and TRBJ2-2 gives the full variable domain: DSGVTQTPKHLITATGQRVTLRCSPRSGDLSVYWYQQSLDQGLQFLIQYYNGEERAKGNILERFSAQQFPDLHSELNLSSLELGDSALYFCASSGNANTGELFFGEGSRLTVL.

This clonotype has only a few counts. This chain uses TRBV19 with TRBJ1-6, with TRBD1 matching over 8 bases. Germline lookup yields CDR1 LNHDA and CDR2 SQIVND (reference sequence). V was pared by 5 bases and J by 10 bases, with 7 bases of the junction left unmatched. The CDR3 loop spans 14 amino acids. CDR3 region: CASSPDRGGSPLHF. In DNA form, the CDR3 reads TGTGCCAGTAGTCCCGACAGGGGTGGATCACCCCTCCACTTT.

This chain uses TRBV28 with TRBJ2-3, with 9 bases matching TRBD2. Trimming removed 2 bases from V and 5 bases from J; junction bases left unmatched: 5. There are 15 residues in the CDR3. Per the germline V gene, CDR1 is MDHEN and CDR2 is SYDVKM. The CDR3 DNA reads as TGTGCCAGCAGTTTAAGCACAGCGGGGGGAGATACGCAGTATTTT. Its protein product is CASSLSTAGGDTQYF.

This chain uses TRBV6-1 with TRBJ2-3; D unresolved. The V end was cut by 6 bases, the J end by 3 bases, with 13 bases between. Per germline, CDR1 MNHNS and CDR2 SASEGT. This CDR3 has 14 amino acids. CDR3 nucleotides: TGTGCCAGCAGGGGATCGAGAGAAACAGATACGCAGTATTTT. Its protein is CASRGSRETDTQYF.

The rearrangement links TRBV6-1 to TRBJ2-7, with a tentative D call TRBD2 (6 bases). In germline, CDR1 is MNHNS, CDR2 SASEGT. The CDR3 is 11 residues long. V was shortened by 7 bases and J by 3 bases, with 7 bases between the two germline ends. The CDR3 DNA reads as TGTGCCAGCATGGGGGGCTACGAGCAGTACTTC. It is translated as CASMGGYEQYF.

The CDR3 loop reads CSANPLAGGNFGNEQFF. CDR3 nucleotide sequence: TGCAGTGCTAACCCTTTAGCGGGAGGGAACTTTGGTAATGAGCAGTTCTTC. The chain employs TRBV20-1 and TRBJ2-1; 11 nucleotides match TRBD2. Looked up from germline, CDR1 is DFQATT and CDR2 is SNEGSKA (reference sequence). The CDR3 sequence is 17 residues long. Trimming cost V 4 bases and J 7 bases; bases outside gene matches: 15.

V usage is TRBV20-1 and J usage is TRBJ1-6, with D perhaps matching TRBD1 (5 bases). The CDR3 contains 13 residues. Trimming pared 5 bases from V and 5 bases from J, leaving 10 bases between. Germline V gene sequence: CDR1 DFQATT, CDR2 SNEGSKA (reference sequence). The DNA of the CDR3 is TGCAGTGCTTTGGACACCAATAATTCACCCCTCCACTTT. Residues: CSALDTNNSPLHF.